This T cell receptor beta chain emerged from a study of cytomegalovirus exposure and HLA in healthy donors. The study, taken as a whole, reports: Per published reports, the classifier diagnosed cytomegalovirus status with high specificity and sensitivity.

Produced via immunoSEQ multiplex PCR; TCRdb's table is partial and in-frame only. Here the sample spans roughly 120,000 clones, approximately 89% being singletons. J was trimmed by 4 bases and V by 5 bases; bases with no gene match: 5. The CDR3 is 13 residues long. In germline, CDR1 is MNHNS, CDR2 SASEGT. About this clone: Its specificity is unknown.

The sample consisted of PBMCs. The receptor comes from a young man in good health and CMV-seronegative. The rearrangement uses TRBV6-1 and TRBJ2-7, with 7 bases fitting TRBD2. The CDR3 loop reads CASSLAEFYEQYF. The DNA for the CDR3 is TGTGCCAGCAGTCTAGCGGAGTTTTACGAGCAGTACTTC.